The 6 T cell receptor beta chains reported below all come from one sample, sequenced in a study of blood T cell repertoires in COVID-19. Sequencing was performed with immunoSEQ multiplex PCR; in TCRdb, only in-frame clones are kept and a portion is missing. The sample shows approximately 260,000 clones, approximately 81% of them seen only once. The sample was PBMCs or T cells enriched from blood (not recorded which). These TCRs come from a woman in her 50s who had been exposed to COVID-19.

V and J are TRBV5-6 and TRBJ2-1, with 11 bases matching TRBD1. This CDR3 contains 15 residues. In germline, CDR1 is SGHDT, CDR2 YYEEEE. V lost 2 bases and J lost 6; bases outside the gene matches: 4. This CDR3 reads CASSLVGQGGNEQFF. The CDR3 bases are TGTGCCAGCAGCTTAGTGGGACAGGGGGGCAATGAGCAGTTCTTC.

The gene calls are TRBV12-3 or TRBV12-4 and TRBJ1-5, with a tentative D call TRBD1 (6 bases). This CDR3 region has 13 residues. V was cut by 3 bases and J by 4 bases, with 7 bases left in between. CDR3 protein: CASSLQGNQPQHF. CDR3 DNA sequence: TGTGCCAGCAGTTTGCAGGGGAATCAGCCCCAGCATTTT.

The chain links TRBV7-9 to TRBJ1-2; 10 nucleotides line up with TRBD1. V shed 5 bases and J 7 bases; nucleotides not matched to a gene: 16. This CDR3 has 17 residues. Germline lookup yields CDR1 SEHNR and CDR2 FQNEAQ (reference sequence). The CDR3 loop is CASSPPRVRDRGSGYTF. The CDR3, as DNA: TGTGCCAGCAGCCCCCCCCGCGTAAGGGACAGGGGAAGTGGCTACACCTTC. Using reference TRBV7-9 and TRBJ1-2 for the parts outside the CDR3, the full variable domain is DTGVSQNPRHKITKRGQNVTFRCDPISEHNRLYWYRQTLGQGPEFLTYFQNEAQLEKSRLLSDRFSAERPKGSFSTLEIQRTEQGDSAMYLCASSPPRVRDRGSGYTFGSGTRLTVV.

This chain uses TRBV5-4 with TRBJ1-1; D uncertain. Germline V gene sequence: CDR1 SGHNT, CDR2 YYREEE (reference sequence). V lost 4 bases and J 1 base, leaving 14 bases between the germline ends. The CDR3 spans 15 residues. The CDR3 bases are TGTGCCAGCAGCCTCCCCTCGGCGGGGAACACTGAAGCTTTCTTT. Its translation is CASSLPSAGNTEAFF.

The V call is TRBV2, the J call TRBJ1-2; D remains ambiguous. CDR3 size: 13 residues. V was cut by 11 bases and J by 0 bases, with 13 bases left in between. CDR1 is SNHLY, CDR2 FYNNEI, per germline. The CDR3 reads CASRGEANYGYTF. CDR3 DNA sequence: TGTGCCTCCCGGGGTGAAGCTAACTATGGCTACACCTTC.

The chain employs TRBV11-3 and TRBJ2-3, with 7 bases that match TRBD1. V lost 8 bases, J lost 3 bases, and 5 bases stayed unmatched. The CDR3 extends over 13 amino acids. CDR1 SGHNT and CDR2 YENEEA come from the germline V gene. This chain's CDR3 is CASGGQRTDTQYF. The CDR3 coding sequence is TGTGCCAGCGGGGGACAGAGAACAGATACGCAGTATTTT.